These 5 T cell receptor beta chains originate from one sample sequenced in a study of T cell changes during pregnancy in multiple sclerosis. The table came from immunoSEQ multiplex PCR; TCRdb's copy has only in-frame clones and leaves some out. The table lists tens of thousands of clones, about 90% of them singletons, with 1.5% to 2% in the top ten. The sequencing here drew on peripheral blood, taken in the first trimester of pregnancy. The receptors were gathered from a female donor in good health, enrolled as a control in a pregnancy study.

The V call is TRBV4-2, the J call TRBJ2-7; a weak D match, TRBD1 (6 bases). V was clipped by 0 bases and J by 5 bases, with 20 bases between them. Germline V CDR1 and CDR2: LGHNA, YNFKEQ. CDR3 size: 17 residues. CDR3 bases: TGTGCCAGCAGCCAAGAGGGTCTACCGGGCAGGGGCCACGAGCAGTACTTC. This translates into CASSQEGLPGRGHEQYF.

The chain recombines TRBV28 with TRBJ1-2, with D maybe TRBD1 (5 bases). V was cut by 8 bases and J by 7 bases, with 11 bases left in between. Germline assignment: CDR1 MDHEN and CDR2 SYDVKM. The CDR3 is made up of 11 amino acids. CDR3 sequence reads: CASGGGSGYTF. DNA of the CDR3: TGTGCCAGCGGGGGGGGGAGTGGCTACACCTTC.

V usage is TRBV6-1 and J usage is TRBJ2-7, with 12 bases aligning to TRBD2. This CDR3 has 14 residues. Germline assignment: CDR1 MNHNS and CDR2 SASEGT. V shed 5 bases, J shed 2 bases, and the junction held 1 base outside the gene matches. CDR3 residues: CASSSSGRAYEQYF. As DNA, the CDR3 is TGTGCCAGCAGTTCTAGCGGGAGGGCCTACGAGCAGTACTTC.

This chain connects TRBV5-1 to TRBJ2-6; D call uncertain. The germline V and J ends were trimmed by 4 bases and 0 bases, with 14 bases remaining between them. Germline-derived CDR1 and CDR2 are SGHRS and YFSETQ. The CDR3 length is 17 residues. Written as DNA, the CDR3 is TGCGCCAGCAGCCTAACTCCACAGCTCTCTGGGGCCAACGTCCTGACTTTC. This encodes CASSLTPQLSGANVLTF. The variable domain in full, completed from reference TRBV5-1 and TRBJ2-6, reads KAGVTQTPRYLIKTRGQQVTLSCSPISGHRSVSWYQQTPGQGLQFLFEYFSETQRNKGNFPGRFSGRQFSNSRSEMNVSTLELGDSALYLCASSLTPQLSGANVLTFGAGSRLTVL.

The chain has TRBV28 and TRBJ1-1, with D maybe TRBD1 (5 bases). The ends were cut back, 4 bases at V and 2 bases at J, with 14 bases in the middle. The length of the CDR3 is 15 residues. The germline V gene has CDR1 MDHEN and CDR2 SYDVKM. The CDR3 coding sequence is TGTGCCAGCAGTTCCCTGGGACTTGCTAACACTGAAGCTTTCTTT. Translating it yields CASSSLGLANTEAFF.